This T cell receptor (beta chain) was identified in a study of shared clonotypes between healthy human individuals. Study-wide context: Used for every donor were three CD4 naive, three CD4 memory, two CD8 naive and one CD8 memory plate. Study results and limitations: Sequencing depth was predicted to influence how clonotypes are shared among donors.

TCRdb's copy holds only in-frame clones and misses some; the assay was immunoSEQ multiplex PCR. In the table there are roughly 2.1 million clones, just over 90% of which are singletons. In the naive CD8 group, cells lacked CD45RO and were positively selected for CCR7, so terminally differentiated effector memory CD45RA+ cells were left out. The donors were adults (healthy and HIV-negative) with no recent acute infections or vaccinations. The germline CDR1 and CDR2 sequences are LNHDA and SQIVND (reference sequence). This CDR3 spans 14 amino acids. Trimming removed 11 bases from V and 2 bases from J; junction bases left unmatched: 8. On this clone itself: Its antigen is currently unknown.

The rearrangement joins TRBV19 to TRBJ2-1, with TRBD2 matching over 8 bases. This clonotype was sampled from a man younger than 30 in good health. Some clones in this sample may be carry-over from other donors' samples. Sequenced material: naive CD8+ T cells from PBMCs. CDR3 region: CASEEAGAYNEQFF. Written as DNA, the CDR3 is TGTGCCTCGGAAGAAGCGGGAGCCTACAATGAGCAGTTCTTC.